This T cell receptor beta chain originates from a study of blood T cell repertoires in COVID-19. Across the whole study: Spain, Italy and the United States supplied samples that represented acute and convalescent COVID-19. T cells, B-cell-depleted T cells, or PBMCs supplied cDNA or gDNA.

The CDR3 runs to 14 residues. The V end was cut by 5 bases, the J end by 1 base, with 9 bases between. Germline CDR1 LNHDA, CDR2 SQIVND (reference sequence). In the original workflow: Amplified reference gene primers provided the basis for estimating nucleated cell counts. Profiled with immunoSEQ multiplex PCR; TCRdb holds only in-frame clones, not every one. V, J and clone size are those of that table, while D and trimming were read from the DNA. The table records about 200,000 clones, approximately 87% of them present only once. The sample taken for sequencing was peripheral blood. This receptor was identified in a person aged 70 to 85 with COVID-19, enrolled during active disease. This chain connects TRBV19 to TRBJ2-1; D possibly corresponds to TRBD1 (5 bases). DNA for the CDR3: TGTGCCAGTAGTGTCCAGGGATCCTACAATGAGCAGTTCTTC. It specifies CASSVQGSYNEQFF.